The TCR beta chain described here comes from a study of T cells in Graves' hyperthyroidism and ophthalmopathy. Findings and caveats of the study: It was a median roughly six months before onset that the model predicted ophthalmopathy.

This clonotype was found a few times. No antigen is known for it. V was clipped by 3 bases and J by 0 bases, with 18 bases between them. Per germline, CDR1 SGHVS and CDR2 FQNEAQ. The CDR3 contains 18 residues. Amplification of TCR beta CDR3 regions used RNA as the template. A set of HTBI primers served as the primers for a first-round RT-PCR of the TCR CDR3. TCRdb passed the multiplex PCR reads through MiXCR, listing each CDR3 protein once. Seen here are under 600,000 distinct CDR3 sequences, approximately 16% observed once, and the top ten hold roughly 3.5%. This clonotype was obtained from a woman between 35 and 50 years old with Graves' ophthalmopathy. Source material: blood. The chain couples TRBV7-8 to TRBJ1-5; no definite D call. The CDR3 DNA sequence: TGTGCCAGCAGCTTTACTTTATTCGGGGATTATAGCAATCAGCCCCAGCATTTT. This sequence encodes CASSFTLFGDYSNQPQHF.